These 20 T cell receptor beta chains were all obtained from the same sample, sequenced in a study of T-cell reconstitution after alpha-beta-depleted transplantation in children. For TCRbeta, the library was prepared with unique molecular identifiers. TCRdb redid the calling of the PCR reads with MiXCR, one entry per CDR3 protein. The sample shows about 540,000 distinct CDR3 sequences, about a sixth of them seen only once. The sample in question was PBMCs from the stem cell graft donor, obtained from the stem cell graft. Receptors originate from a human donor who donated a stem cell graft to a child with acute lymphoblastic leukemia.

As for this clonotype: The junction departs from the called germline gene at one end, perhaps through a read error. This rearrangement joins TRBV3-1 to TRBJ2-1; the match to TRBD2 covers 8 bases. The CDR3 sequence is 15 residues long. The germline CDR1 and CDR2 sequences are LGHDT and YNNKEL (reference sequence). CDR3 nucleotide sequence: TGTGCCTGCAGCACCCTAGCGGGCCCGTTGAATGAGCAGTTCTTC. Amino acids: CACSTLAGPLNEQFF.

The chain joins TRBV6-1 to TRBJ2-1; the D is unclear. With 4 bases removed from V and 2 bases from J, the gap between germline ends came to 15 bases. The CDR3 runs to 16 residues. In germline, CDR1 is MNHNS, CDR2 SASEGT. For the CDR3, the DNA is TGTGCCAGCAGTGCCTTTTTCGGTGGAGCCTACAATGAGCAGTTCTTC. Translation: CASSAFFGGAYNEQFF.

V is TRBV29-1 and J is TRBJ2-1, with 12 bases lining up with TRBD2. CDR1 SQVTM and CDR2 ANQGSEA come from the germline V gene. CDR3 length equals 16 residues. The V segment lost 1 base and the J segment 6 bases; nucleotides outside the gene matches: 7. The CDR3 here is CSVEVLLAGGFNEQFF. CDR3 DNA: TGCAGCGTTGAAGTCCTACTAGCGGGAGGCTTCAATGAGCAGTTCTTC.

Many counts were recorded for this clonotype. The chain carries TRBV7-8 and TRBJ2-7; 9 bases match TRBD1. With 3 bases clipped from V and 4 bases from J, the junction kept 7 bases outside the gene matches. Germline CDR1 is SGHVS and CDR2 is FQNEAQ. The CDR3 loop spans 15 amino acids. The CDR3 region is CASSFLQGAGYEQYF. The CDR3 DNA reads TGTGCCAGCAGCTTTCTACAGGGGGCTGGATACGAGCAGTACTTC.

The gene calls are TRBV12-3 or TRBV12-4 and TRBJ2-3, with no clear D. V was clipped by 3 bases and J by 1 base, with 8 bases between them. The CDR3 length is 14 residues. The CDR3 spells CASSFPQRTDTQYF. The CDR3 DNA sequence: TGTGCCAGCAGTTTCCCCCAACGCACAGATACGCAGTATTTT.

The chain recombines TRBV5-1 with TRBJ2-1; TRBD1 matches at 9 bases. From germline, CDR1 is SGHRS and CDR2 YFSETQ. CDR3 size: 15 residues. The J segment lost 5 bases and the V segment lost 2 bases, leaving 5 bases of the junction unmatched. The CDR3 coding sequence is TGCGCCAGCAGCTTTACAGGGGGCATCGACAATGAGCAGTTCTTC. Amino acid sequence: CASSFTGGIDNEQFF.

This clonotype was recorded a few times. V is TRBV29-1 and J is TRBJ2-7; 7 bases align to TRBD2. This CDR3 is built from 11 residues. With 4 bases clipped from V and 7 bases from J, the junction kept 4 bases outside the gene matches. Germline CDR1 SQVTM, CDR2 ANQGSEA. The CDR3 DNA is TGCAGCGTTGTCCTAGCGGCTGAGCAGTACTTC. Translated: CSVVLAAEQYF.

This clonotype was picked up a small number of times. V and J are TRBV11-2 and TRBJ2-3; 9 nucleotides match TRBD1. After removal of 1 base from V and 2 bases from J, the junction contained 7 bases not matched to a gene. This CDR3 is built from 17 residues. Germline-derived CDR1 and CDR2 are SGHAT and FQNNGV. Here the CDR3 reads CASSLGPGQGATDTQYF. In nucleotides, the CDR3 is TGTGCCAGCAGCTTAGGGCCGGGACAGGGAGCCACAGATACGCAGTATTTT.

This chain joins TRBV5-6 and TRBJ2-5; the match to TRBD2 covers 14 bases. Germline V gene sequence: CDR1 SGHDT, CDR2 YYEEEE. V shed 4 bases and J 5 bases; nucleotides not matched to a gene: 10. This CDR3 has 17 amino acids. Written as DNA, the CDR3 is TGTGCCAGCAGCCTCAGACTAGCGGGAGGGCCTGGGGAGACCCAGTACTTC. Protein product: CASSLRLAGGPGETQYF.

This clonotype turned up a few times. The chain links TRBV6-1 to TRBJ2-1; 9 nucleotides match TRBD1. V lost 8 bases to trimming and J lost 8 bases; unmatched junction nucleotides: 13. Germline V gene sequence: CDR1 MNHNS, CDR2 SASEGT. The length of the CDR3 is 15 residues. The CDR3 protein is CASSPGGQGWHEQFF. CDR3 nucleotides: TGTGCCAGCTCACCGGGGGGACAGGGCTGGCATGAGCAGTTCTTC.

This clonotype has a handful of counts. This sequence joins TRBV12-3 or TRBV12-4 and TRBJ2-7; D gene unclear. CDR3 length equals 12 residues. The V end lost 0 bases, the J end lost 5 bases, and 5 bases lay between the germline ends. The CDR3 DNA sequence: TGTGCCAGCAGTTTAGCGGTAAACGAGCAGTACTTC. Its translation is CASSLAVNEQYF.

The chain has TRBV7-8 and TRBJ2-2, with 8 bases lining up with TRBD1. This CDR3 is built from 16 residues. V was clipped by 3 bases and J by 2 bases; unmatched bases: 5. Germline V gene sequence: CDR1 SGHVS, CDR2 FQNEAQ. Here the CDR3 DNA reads TGTGCCAGCAGCTTGAAGACAGGGGCAAACACCGGGGAGCTGTTTTTT. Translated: CASSLKTGANTGELFF.

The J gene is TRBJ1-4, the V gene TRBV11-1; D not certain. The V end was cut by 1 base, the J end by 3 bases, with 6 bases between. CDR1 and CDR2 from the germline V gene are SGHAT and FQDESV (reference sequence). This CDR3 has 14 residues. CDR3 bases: TGTGCCAGCAGCTTAGAACTATCTAATGAAAAACTGTTTTTT. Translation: CASSLELSNEKLFF.

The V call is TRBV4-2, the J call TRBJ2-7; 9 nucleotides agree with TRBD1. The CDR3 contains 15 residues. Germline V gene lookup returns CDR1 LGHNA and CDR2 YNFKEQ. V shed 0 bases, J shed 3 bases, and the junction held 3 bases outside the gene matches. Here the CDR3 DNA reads TGTGCCAGCAGCCAAGATGGGGGACAGGGCTACGAGCAGTACTTC. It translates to CASSQDGGQGYEQYF.

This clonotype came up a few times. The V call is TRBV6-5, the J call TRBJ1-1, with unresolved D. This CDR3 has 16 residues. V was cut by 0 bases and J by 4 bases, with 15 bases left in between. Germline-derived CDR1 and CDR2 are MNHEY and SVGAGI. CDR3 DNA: TGTGCCAGCAGTTACTCGATCATGCGGGGAGTCACTGAAGCTTTCTTT. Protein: CASSYSIMRGVTEAFF.

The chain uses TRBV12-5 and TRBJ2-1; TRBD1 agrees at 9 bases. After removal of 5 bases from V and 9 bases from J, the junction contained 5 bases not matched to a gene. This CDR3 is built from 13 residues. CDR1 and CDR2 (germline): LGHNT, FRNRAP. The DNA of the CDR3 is TGTGCTAGTGGTGGGACAGGGTTGACTGAGCAGTTCTTC. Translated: CASGGTGLTEQFF.

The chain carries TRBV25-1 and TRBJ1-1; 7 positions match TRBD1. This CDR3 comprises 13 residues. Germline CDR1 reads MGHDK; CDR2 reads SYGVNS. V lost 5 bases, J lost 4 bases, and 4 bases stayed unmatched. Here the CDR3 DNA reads TGTGCCAGCAGTCGAGGGGGCCGCACTGAAGCTTTCTTT. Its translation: CASSRGGRTEAFF.

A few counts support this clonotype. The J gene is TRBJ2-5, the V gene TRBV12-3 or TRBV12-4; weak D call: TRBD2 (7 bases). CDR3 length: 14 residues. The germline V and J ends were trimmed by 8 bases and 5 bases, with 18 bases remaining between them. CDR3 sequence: CASLTRGGGETQYF. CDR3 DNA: TGTGCCAGCCTCACACGGGGAGGGGGGGAGACCCAGTACTTC.

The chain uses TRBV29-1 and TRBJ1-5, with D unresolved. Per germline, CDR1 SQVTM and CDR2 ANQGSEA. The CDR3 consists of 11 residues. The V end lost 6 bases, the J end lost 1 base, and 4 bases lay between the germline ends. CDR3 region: CSVGSNQPQHF. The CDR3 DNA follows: TGCAGCGTCGGAAGCAATCAGCCCCAGCATTTT.

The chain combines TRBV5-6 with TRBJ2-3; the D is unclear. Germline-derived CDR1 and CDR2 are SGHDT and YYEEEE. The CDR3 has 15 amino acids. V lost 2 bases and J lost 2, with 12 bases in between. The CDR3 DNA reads TGTGCCAGCAGCTTTCTTGTCAGCCACACAGATACGCAGTATTTT. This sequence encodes CASSFLVSHTDTQYF.